The rows below give T cell receptor beta chains drawn from one sample of a study of T-cell reconstitution after alpha-beta-depleted transplantation in children. TCRdb used MiXCR to reprocess the PCR reads, holding one entry per CDR3 protein. In the table there are some 600,000 distinct CDR3 sequences, over 10% of which are singletons. This specimen consisted of PBMCs, mostly from graft donor cells, obtained 360 days after TCRalphabeta/CD19-depleted stem cell transplant. These receptors all stem from a male patient under 18 who had a stem cell transplant for acute myeloid leukemia, so the T cells may come from the graft donor. The CDR3 runs from the conserved cysteine through the conserved F or W. The D gene is left open where the match is weak. Clone size is stated in some rows and not others, as once, few, many or a class when expanded.

size: few
J: TRBJ2-7
D: NA
V: TRBV12-3/TRBV12-4
CDR3: CASSLTQGVYEQYF
DNA: TGTGCCAGCAGTTTAACCCAAGGGGTCTACGAGCAGTACTTC

size: NA
J: TRBJ2-5
D: NA
V: TRBV6-2/TRBV6-3
CDR3: CASSWAKLETQYF
DNA: TGTGCCAGCAGTTGGGCAAAACTGGAGACCCAGTACTTC

size: NA
J: TRBJ1-3
D: NA
V: TRBV20-1
CDR3: CSARGQGNTIYF
DNA: TGCAGTGCTAGAGGGCAAGGAAACACCATATATTTT

size: NA
J: TRBJ2-3
D: NA
V: TRBV7-9
CDR3: CASRRPGRTDTQYF
DNA: TGTGCCAGCAGGAGGCCCGGCAGAACAGATACGCAGTATTTT

size: NA
J: TRBJ2-1
D: TRBD1
V: TRBV7-3
CDR3: CASSLSGGRMSSYNEQFF
DNA: TGTGCCAGCAGCTTATCAGGGGGCCGAATGAGCTCCTACAATGAGCAGTTCTTC

size: few
J: TRBJ1-2
D: NA
V: TRBV7-8
CDR3: CASSLTSGVRNYGYTF
DNA: TGTGCCAGCAGCTTAACCTCAGGGGTTAGGAACTATGGCTACACCTTC

size: few
J: TRBJ2-1
D: NA
V: TRBV5-4
CDR3: CASSTRKTSNEQFF
DNA: TGTGCCAGCAGCACCCGCAAGACTAGCAATGAGCAGTTCTTC

size: few
J: TRBJ2-1
D: NA
V: TRBV7-3
CDR3: CASSLIRGPRGEQFF
DNA: TGCGCCAGCAGCTTAATAAGGGGTCCCCGCGGTGAGCAGTTCTTC

size: NA
J: TRBJ2-7
D: TRBD1
V: TRBV5-1
CDR3: CASSLGQGKGYEQYF
DNA: TGCGCCAGCAGCTTAGGACAGGGGAAGGGCTACGAGCAGTACTTC

size: few
J: TRBJ2-1
D: TRBD2
V: TRBV5-1
CDR3: CASSTILAGVLDEQFF
DNA: TGCGCCAGCAGCACAATACTAGCGGGAGTTTTGGATGAGCAGTTCTTC

size: few
J: TRBJ2-7
D: NA
V: TRBV20-1
CDR3: CSARDRGSAWEQYF
DNA: TGCAGTGCTAGAGATCGAGGGTCCGCCTGGGAGCAGTACTTC

size: NA
J: TRBJ2-5
D: NA
V: TRBV5-1
CDR3: CASSDPQETQYF
DNA: TGCGCCAGCAGCGATCCCCAAGAGACCCAGTACTTC

size: NA
J: TRBJ2-7
D: NA
V: TRBV28
CDR3: CASSAAVSGLYEQYF
DNA: TGTGCCAGCAGTGCAGCCGTTAGCGGCTTATACGAGCAGTACTTC

size: few
J: TRBJ2-5
D: NA
V: TRBV29-1
CDR3: CSVELWVETQYF
DNA: TGCAGCGTTGAATTATGGGTGGAGACCCAGTACTTC

size: many
J: TRBJ2-6
D: NA
V: TRBV28
CDR3: CASTPTGPGANVLTF
DNA: TGTGCCAGCACCCCGACAGGCCCTGGGGCCAACGTCCTGACTTTC

size: few
J: TRBJ2-1
D: NA
V: TRBV27
CDR3: CASSLDWGEQFF
DNA: TGTGCCAGCAGCCTAGACTGGGGTGAGCAGTTCTTC

size: few
J: TRBJ2-3
D: NA
V: TRBV6-2/TRBV6-3
CDR3: CASSYVSSAGTQYF
DNA: TGTGCCAGCAGTTACGTTAGCTCCGCCGGGACGCAGTATTTT

size: NA
J: TRBJ2-7
D: TRBD1
V: TRBV29-1
CDR3: CSVEWADRPWDEQYF
DNA: TGCAGCGTAGAGTGGGCGGACAGGCCCTGGGACGAGCAGTACTTC

size: many
J: TRBJ2-1
D: TRBD2
V: TRBV20-1
CDR3: CSARDASGAYSYNEQFF
DNA: TGCAGTGCTAGAGATGCTAGCGGGGCATACTCCTACAATGAGCAGTTCTTC

size: NA
J: TRBJ2-7
D: TRBD1
V: TRBV20-1
CDR3: CSAPGTGIYEQYF
DNA: TGCAGTGCTCCCGGGACAGGGATCTACGAGCAGTACTTC

size: few
J: TRBJ2-7
D: TRBD2
V: TRBV6-2/TRBV6-3
CDR3: CASSYSTSGGSYEQYF
DNA: TGTGCCAGCAGTTACTCGACCAGCGGGGGGAGTTACGAGCAGTACTTC